These 17 T cell receptor beta chains were sequenced from one sample in a study of cytomegalovirus exposure and HLA in healthy donors. The table came from immunoSEQ multiplex PCR; TCRdb's copy has only in-frame clones and leaves some out. The sample carries about 250,000 clones, roughly 87% recorded once. Specimen: PBMCs. Every receptor here comes from a man aged 18 to 29 in good health and CMV-seropositive.

This rearrangement joins TRBV10-3 to TRBJ2-7; tentative D call: TRBD2 (6 bases). V was cut by 3 bases and J by 1 base, with 16 bases left in between. CDR3 length: 16 amino acids. Germline values: CDR1 ENHRY, CDR2 SYGVKD. The chain's CDR3 is CAISDRGRNLSYEQYF. The CDR3 DNA reads TGTGCCATCAGTGACCGGGGGAGGAACCTGTCCTACGAGCAGTACTTC.

Only one count was recorded for this clone. CDR3 residues: CASSYGTGVYGYTF. DNA for the CDR3: TGCGCCAGCAGCTACGGGACAGGAGTCTATGGCTACACCTTC. The J gene is TRBJ1-2, the V gene TRBV5-1; 8 nucleotides align to TRBD1. This CDR3 has 14 residues. Germline trimming cut 3 bases from V and 4 bases from J; bases unmatched to any gene: 5. Germline V gene lookup returns CDR1 SGHRS and CDR2 YFSETQ. Filled out from reference TRBV5-1 and TRBJ1-2, the complete variable domain reads KAGVTQTPRYLIKTRGQQVTLSCSPISGHRSVSWYQQTPGQGLQFLFEYFSETQRNKGNFPGRFSGRQFSNSRSEMNVSTLELGDSALYLCASSYGTGVYGYTFGSGTRLTVV.

The V and J genes are TRBV4-1 and TRBJ1-5; D perhaps matches TRBD1 (5 bases). This CDR3 contains 14 residues. Trimming shortened V by 3 bases and J by 1 base, and 7 bases separated the two germline ends. Looked up from germline, CDR1 is MGHRA and CDR2 is YSYEKL. The CDR3 reads CASSHQGSNQPQHF. In DNA form, the CDR3 reads TGCGCCAGCAGCCATCAGGGAAGCAATCAGCCCCAGCATTTT.

This clone was recorded once. The chain combines TRBV10-3 with TRBJ2-7, with 7 bases identical to TRBD1. V shed 5 bases, J shed 2 bases, and the junction held 6 bases outside the gene matches. The germline gives CDR1 ENHRY, CDR2 SYGVKD. The CDR3 runs to 14 residues. The CDR3 sequence is CAISLGTATYEQYF. Written as DNA, the CDR3 is TGTGCCATCAGTTTGGGGACAGCGACCTACGAGCAGTACTTC.

This chain links TRBV6-6 with TRBJ2-2; the D call may be TRBD1 or TRBD2 (7 bases each). CDR1 is MNHNY, CDR2 SVGAGI, per germline (reference sequence). Trimming took 6 bases from V and 3 from J, leaving 14 bases between them. The CDR3 consists of 15 residues. The CDR3 coding sequence is TGTGCCAGCAGGTACAGGGGAGGGCACACCGGGGAGCTGTTTTTT. This codes for CASRYRGGHTGELFF.

The CDR3 nucleotides are TGTGCCTGGAGTGTACTGACGGGAGGCTACACCTTC. Encoded protein: CAWSVLTGGYTF. The chain links TRBV30 to TRBJ1-2, with D unclear. The CDR3 sequence is 12 residues long. From germline, CDR1 is GTSNPN and CDR2 SVGIG (reference sequence). Between the trimmed V and J ends, which lost 0 bases and 8 bases, there was a span of 10 bases. Drawing the rest from reference TRBV30 and TRBJ1-2, the complete variable domain is SQTIHQWPATLVQPVGSPLSLECTVEGTSNPNLYWYRQAAGRGLQLLFYSVGIGQISSEVPQNLSASRPQDRQFILSSKKLLLSDSGFYLCAWSVLTGGYTFGSGTRLTVV.

This clone was seen a single time. CDR3 bases: TGTGCCAGCAGCGTAGAGGTCGACACCCACTATGGCTACACCTTC. Its protein product is CASSVEVDTHYGYTF. The V and J genes are TRBV9 and TRBJ1-2; D unresolved. In germline, CDR1 is SGDLS, CDR2 YYNGEE. The CDR3 consists of 15 residues. V dropped 0 bases and J dropped 3 bases, with 12 bases sitting between them.

The V gene is TRBV5-1, the J gene TRBJ1-2; D remains unclear. The germline V gene encodes CDR1 SGHRS and CDR2 YFSETQ. CDR3 length equals 13 residues. The V gene lost 5 bases and the J gene lost 7 bases, with 15 bases spanning the gap. The CDR3 DNA is TGCGCCAGCAGTCTTGCCAAGGGTAGTGGCTACACCTTC. Protein product: CASSLAKGSGYTF.

V and J are TRBV6-1 and TRBJ1-5; tentatively, D is TRBD1 (5 bases). The V and J ends lost 4 bases and 2 bases respectively, with 12 bases between them. The CDR3 has 15 residues. In germline, CDR1 is MNHNS, CDR2 SASEGT. This CDR3 is CASSGIGAGNQPQHF. The CDR3 nucleotides are TGTGCCAGCAGTGGGATCGGGGCGGGCAATCAGCCCCAGCATTTT.

This chain connects TRBV29-1 to TRBJ1-4, with D maybe TRBD1 (6 bases). Per germline, CDR1 SQVTM and CDR2 ANQGSEA. The V and J ends lost 3 bases and 8 bases respectively, with 16 bases between them. This CDR3 spans 14 amino acids. The CDR3 loop reads CSVDYGKGGEKLFF. The CDR3 DNA reads as TGCAGCGTTGATTATGGAAAAGGGGGAGAAAAACTGTTTTTT.

This chain connects TRBV5-1 to TRBJ1-1, with D possibly being TRBD1 (6 bases). Germline-derived CDR1 and CDR2 are SGHRS and YFSETQ. The CDR3 consists of 14 residues. V dropped 0 bases and J dropped 5 bases, with 11 bases sitting between them. DNA of the CDR3: TGCGCCAGCAGCTTGGGTGGGGGGACAACTGAAGCTTTCTTT. It is translated as CASSLGGGTTEAFF.

V and J are TRBV6-5 and TRBJ1-2; 8 bases match TRBD1. The CDR3 is made up of 15 amino acids. Germline V gives CDR1 MNHEY, CDR2 SVGAGI. The V segment lost 1 base and the J segment 4 bases; nucleotides outside the gene matches: 5. Here the CDR3 reads CASSYFPGGGYGYTF. The CDR3 DNA is TGTGCCAGCAGTTACTTTCCAGGGGGCGGCTATGGCTACACCTTC.

The genes are TRBV5-4 and TRBJ2-7, with D perhaps given as TRBD1 or TRBD2 (6 bases each). Germline CDR1 is SGHNT and CDR2 is YYREEE (reference sequence). CDR3 length: 15 amino acids. V lost 3 bases and J lost 6, with 19 bases in between. In DNA form, the CDR3 reads TGTGCCAGCAGCTCCGTTGGCCGAGGGGGGCTCGAGCAGTACTTC. It encodes CASSSVGRGGLEQYF.

The chain has TRBV4-1 and TRBJ1-2; TRBD1 agrees at 8 bases. Per germline, CDR1 MGHRA and CDR2 YSYEKL. The CDR3 runs to 14 residues. V shed 0 bases, J shed 3 bases, and the junction held 0 bases outside the gene matches. The DNA for the CDR3 is TGCGCCAGCAGCCAAGAGACAGGGGACTATGGCTACACCTTC. Its translation is CASSQETGDYGYTF.

The CDR3 region has the DNA TGTGCCAGCAGTTTATGGACTAGCGGGAAAGTTTTTGAGCAGTTCTTC. Translation gives CASSLWTSGKVFEQFF. V is TRBV28 and J is TRBJ2-1; 11 bases align to TRBD2. The germline V gene has CDR1 MDHEN and CDR2 SYDVKM. J gave up 9 bases and V 0 bases, and 7 bases lay outside the gene matches. The CDR3 length is 16 residues.

This clone was found a few times. The gene calls are TRBV19 and TRBJ1-2, with 7 bases lining up with TRBD1. Germline values: CDR1 LNHDA, CDR2 SQIVND (reference sequence). Losses at the gene ends were 4 bases for V and 8 bases for J; bases not matched to a gene: 10. The CDR3 is 14 amino acids. The CDR3 coding sequence is TGTGCCAGTAGTAACGCGGGACAGCCCCTAGGCTACACCTTC. It is translated as CASSNAGQPLGYTF.

The chain links TRBV2 to TRBJ2-5; 7 bases fit TRBD2. The CDR3 contains 13 residues. CDR1 SNHLY and CDR2 FYNNEI come from the germline V gene. V dropped 2 bases and J dropped 4; count of bases not matched to a gene: 1. CDR3 in DNA: TGTGCCAGCAGTGAATCGGGGGGAGAGACCCAGTACTTC. Its translation is CASSESGGETQYF.